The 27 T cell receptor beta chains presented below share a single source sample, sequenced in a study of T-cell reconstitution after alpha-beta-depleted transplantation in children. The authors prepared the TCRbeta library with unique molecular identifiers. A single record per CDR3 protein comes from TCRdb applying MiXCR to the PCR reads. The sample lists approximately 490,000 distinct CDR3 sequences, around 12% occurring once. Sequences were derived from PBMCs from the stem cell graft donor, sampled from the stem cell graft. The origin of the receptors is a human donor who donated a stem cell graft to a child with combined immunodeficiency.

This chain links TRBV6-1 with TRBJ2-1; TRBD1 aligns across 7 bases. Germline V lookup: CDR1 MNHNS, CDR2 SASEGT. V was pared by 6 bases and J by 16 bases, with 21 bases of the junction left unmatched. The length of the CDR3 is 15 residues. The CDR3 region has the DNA TGTGCCAGCAGGAGAGGGACAGATGTCAACGACAGGAGTTTCTTC. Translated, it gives CASRRGTDVNDRSFF.

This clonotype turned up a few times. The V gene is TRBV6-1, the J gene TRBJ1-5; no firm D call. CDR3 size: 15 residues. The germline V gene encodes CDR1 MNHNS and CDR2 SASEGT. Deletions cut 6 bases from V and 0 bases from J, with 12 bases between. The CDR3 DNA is TGTGCCAGCAGCCCCGGACTGTATAGCAATCAGCCCCAGCATTTT. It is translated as CASSPGLYSNQPQHF.

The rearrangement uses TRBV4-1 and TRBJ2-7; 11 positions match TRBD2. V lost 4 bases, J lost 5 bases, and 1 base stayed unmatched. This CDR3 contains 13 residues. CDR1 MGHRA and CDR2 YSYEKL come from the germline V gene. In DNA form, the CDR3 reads TGCGCCAGCAGCCGGGGACTAGCGGACGAGCAGTACTTC. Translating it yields CASSRGLADEQYF.

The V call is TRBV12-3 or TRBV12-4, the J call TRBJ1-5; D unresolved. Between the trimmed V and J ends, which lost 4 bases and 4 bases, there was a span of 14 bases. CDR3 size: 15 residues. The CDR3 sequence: CASSYSRTLNQPQHF. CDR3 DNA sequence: TGTGCCAGCAGTTACTCCAGGACGCTGAATCAGCCCCAGCATTTT.

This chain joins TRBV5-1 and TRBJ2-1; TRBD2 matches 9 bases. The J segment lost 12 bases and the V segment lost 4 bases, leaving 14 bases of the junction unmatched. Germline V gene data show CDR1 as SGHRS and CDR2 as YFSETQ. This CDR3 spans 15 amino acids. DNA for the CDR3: TGCGCCAGCAGCCCCCAAGCGGGGGGATCGAAGGGGCAGTTCTTC. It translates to CASSPQAGGSKGQFF.

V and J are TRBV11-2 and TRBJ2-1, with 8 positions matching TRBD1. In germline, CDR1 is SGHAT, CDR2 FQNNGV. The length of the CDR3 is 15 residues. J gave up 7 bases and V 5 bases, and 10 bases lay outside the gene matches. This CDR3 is CASSPAGTGPNEQFF. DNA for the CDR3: TGTGCCAGCAGCCCCGCCGGGACAGGACCGAATGAGCAGTTCTTC.

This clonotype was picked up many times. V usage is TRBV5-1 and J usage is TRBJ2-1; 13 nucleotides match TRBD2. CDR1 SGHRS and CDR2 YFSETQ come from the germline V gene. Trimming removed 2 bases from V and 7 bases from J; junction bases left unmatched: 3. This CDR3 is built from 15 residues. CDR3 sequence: CASSLKLAGGNEQFF. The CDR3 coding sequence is TGCGCCAGCAGCTTAAAACTAGCGGGGGGGAATGAGCAGTTCTTC.

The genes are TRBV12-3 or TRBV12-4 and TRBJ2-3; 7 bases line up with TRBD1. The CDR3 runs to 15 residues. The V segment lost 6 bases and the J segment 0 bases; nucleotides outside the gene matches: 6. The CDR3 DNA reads TGTGCCAGCAGGGATACAGGGGACAGCACAGATACGCAGTATTTT. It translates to CASRDTGDSTDTQYF.

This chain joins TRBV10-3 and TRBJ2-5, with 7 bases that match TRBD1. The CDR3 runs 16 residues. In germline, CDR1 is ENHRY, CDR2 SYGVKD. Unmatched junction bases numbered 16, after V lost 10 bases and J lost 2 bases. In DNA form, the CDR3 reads TGTGCCAGCCGCCCGGGACAGTTTCACCTTCAAGAGACCCAGTACTTC. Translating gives CASRPGQFHLQETQYF.

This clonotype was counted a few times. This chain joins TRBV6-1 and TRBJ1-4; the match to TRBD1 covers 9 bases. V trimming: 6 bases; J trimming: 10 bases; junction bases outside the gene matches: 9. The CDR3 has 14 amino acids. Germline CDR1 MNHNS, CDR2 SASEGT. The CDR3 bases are TGTGCCAGCAGCAACCGGGACAGGGAGGGAAAACTGTTTTTT. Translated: CASSNRDREGKLFF.

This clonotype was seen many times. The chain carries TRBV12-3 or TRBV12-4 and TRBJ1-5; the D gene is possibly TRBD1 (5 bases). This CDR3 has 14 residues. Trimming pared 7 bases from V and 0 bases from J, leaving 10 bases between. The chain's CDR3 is CASMETVSNQPQHF. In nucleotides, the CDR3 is TGTGCCAGCATGGAGACAGTTAGCAATCAGCCCCAGCATTTT.

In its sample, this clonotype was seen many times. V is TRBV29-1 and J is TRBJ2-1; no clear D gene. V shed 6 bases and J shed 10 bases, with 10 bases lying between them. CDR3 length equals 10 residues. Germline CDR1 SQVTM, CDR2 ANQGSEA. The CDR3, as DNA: TGCAGCGTGACACGTCGGGAGCAGTTCTTC. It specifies CSVTRREQFF.

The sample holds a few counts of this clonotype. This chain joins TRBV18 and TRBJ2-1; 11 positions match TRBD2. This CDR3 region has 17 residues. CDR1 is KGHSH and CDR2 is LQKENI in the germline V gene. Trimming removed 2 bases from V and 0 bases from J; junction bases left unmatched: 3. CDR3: CASSPGTSGISYNEQFF. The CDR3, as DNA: TGTGCCAGCTCACCAGGGACTAGCGGAATCTCCTACAATGAGCAGTTCTTC.

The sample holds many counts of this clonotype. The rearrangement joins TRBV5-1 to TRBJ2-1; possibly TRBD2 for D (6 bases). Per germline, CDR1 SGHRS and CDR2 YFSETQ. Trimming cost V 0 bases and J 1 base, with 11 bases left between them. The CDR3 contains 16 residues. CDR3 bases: TGCGCCAGCAGCTTGGGGGGACTCCGATCCTACAATGAGCAGTTCTTC. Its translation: CASSLGGLRSYNEQFF.

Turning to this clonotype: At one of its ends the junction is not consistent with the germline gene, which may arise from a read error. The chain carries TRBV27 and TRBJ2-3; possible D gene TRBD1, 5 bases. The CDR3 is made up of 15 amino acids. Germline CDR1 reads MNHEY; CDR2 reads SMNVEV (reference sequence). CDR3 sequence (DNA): TGTGCCAGCAGATTATTAGCAGGGAGCACAGATACGCAGTATTTT. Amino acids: CASRLLAGSTDTQYF.

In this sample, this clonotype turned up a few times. DNA for the CDR3: TGTGCCAGCAACGGGTTCGGACCAAACACCGGGGAGCTGTTTTTT. Translating gives CASNGFGPNTGELFF. The chain has TRBV9 and TRBJ2-2, with D unclear. Germline V lookup: CDR1 SGDLS, CDR2 YYNGEE. V lost 6 bases, J lost 2 bases, and 14 bases lay in between. This CDR3 spans 15 amino acids.

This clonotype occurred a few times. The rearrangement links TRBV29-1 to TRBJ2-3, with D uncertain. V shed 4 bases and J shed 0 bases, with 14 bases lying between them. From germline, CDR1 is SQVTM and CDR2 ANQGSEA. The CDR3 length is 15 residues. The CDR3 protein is CSVVTRIASTDTQYF. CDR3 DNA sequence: TGCAGCGTTGTCACCCGAATAGCCAGCACAGATACGCAGTATTTT.

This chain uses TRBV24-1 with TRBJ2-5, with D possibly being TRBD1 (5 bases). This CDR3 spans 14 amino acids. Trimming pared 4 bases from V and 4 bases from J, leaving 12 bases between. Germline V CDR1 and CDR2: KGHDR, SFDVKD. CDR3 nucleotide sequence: TGTGCCACCAGTGACGACAGATTGCGAGAGACCCAGTACTTC. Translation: CATSDDRLRETQYF.

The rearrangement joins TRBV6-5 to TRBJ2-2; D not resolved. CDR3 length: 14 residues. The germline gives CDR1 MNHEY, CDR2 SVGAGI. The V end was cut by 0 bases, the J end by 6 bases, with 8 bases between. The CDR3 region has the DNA TGTGCCAGCAGTTACTCGCAGGTAGCCGGGGAGCTGTTTTTT. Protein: CASSYSQVAGELFF.

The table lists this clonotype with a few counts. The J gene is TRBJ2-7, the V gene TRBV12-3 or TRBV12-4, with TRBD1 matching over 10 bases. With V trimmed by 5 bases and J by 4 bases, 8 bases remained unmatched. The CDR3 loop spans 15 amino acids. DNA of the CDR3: TGTGCCAGCAGTCCCCCGGACAGGGGGTGGTACGAGCAGTACTTC. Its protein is CASSPPDRGWYEQYF.

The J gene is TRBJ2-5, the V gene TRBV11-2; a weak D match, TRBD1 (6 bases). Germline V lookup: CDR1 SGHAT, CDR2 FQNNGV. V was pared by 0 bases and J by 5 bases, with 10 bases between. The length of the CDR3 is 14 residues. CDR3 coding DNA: TGTGCCAGCAGCTTAGAAAACAGGGTTGAGACCCAGTACTTC. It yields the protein CASSLENRVETQYF.

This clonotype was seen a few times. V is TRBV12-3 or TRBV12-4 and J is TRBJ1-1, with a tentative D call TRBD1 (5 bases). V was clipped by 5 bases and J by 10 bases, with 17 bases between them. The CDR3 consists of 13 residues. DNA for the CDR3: TGTGCCAGCAGTCCCGGACAATCCCTTGGAGCTTTCTTT. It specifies CASSPGQSLGAFF.

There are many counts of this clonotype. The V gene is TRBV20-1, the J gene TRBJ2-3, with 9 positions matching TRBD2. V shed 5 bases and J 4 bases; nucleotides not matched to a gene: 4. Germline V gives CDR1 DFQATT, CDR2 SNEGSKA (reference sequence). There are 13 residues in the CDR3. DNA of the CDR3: TGCAGTGCTCGTAGCGGGAGCGCAGATACGCAGTATTTT. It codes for CSARSGSADTQYF.

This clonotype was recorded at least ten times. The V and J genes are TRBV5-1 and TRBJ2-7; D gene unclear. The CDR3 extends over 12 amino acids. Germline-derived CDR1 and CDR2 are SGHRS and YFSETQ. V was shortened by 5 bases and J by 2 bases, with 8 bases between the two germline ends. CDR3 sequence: CASREQTYEQYF. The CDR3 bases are TGCGCCAGCAGGGAACAGACCTACGAGCAGTACTTC.

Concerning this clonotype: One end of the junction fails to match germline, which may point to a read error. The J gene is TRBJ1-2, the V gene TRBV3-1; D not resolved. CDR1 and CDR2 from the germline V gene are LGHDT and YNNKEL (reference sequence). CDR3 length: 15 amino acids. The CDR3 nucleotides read TGTGCCAGCAGCCAAGCCCAAAGCCCTAATTATGGCTACACCTTC. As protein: CASSQAQSPNYGYTF.

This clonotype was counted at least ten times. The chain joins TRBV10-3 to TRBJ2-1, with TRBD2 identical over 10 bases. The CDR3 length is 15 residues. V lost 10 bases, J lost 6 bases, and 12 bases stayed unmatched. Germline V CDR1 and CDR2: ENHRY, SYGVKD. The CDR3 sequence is CATNPSGGASNEQFF. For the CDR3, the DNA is TGTGCCACTAACCCAAGCGGGGGGGCGTCCAATGAGCAGTTCTTC.

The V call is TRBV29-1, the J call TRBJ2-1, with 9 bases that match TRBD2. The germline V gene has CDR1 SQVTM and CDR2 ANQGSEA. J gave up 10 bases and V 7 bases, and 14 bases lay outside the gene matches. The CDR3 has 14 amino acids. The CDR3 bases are TGCAGCGCCAAGTTCGCGGGGGGGCCAAGGGAGCAGTTCTTC. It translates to CSAKFAGGPREQFF.